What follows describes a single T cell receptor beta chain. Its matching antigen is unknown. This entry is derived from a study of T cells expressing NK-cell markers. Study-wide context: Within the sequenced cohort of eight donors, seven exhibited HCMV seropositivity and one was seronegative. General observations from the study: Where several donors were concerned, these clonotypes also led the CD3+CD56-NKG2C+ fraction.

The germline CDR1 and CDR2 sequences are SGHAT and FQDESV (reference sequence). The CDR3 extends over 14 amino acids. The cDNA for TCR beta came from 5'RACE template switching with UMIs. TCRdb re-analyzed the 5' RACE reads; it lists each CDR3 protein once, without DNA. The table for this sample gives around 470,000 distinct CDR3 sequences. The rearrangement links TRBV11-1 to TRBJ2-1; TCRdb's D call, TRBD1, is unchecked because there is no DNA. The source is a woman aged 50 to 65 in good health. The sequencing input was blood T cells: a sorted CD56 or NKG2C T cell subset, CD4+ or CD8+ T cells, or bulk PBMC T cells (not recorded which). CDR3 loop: CASSPGQSYNEQFF.